What follows describes a single T cell receptor beta chain. What it binds is not known. This record belongs to a study of immune cell composition in non-small cell lung cancer. Study-level findings and limits: No significant correlation existed between pack-years smoked and tumour clonality. Lung adenocarcinomas had lower top 10 clone scores and clonality than squamous tumours. TIL tumour reactivity correlated with maximal tumour-associated clone frequency in adenocarcinoma.

DNA was extracted from unsorted cell suspensions stored frozen. CDR1 MNHNY and CDR2 SVGAGI come from the germline V gene (reference sequence). The CDR3 is made up of 12 amino acids. Trimming removed 10 bases at V and 5 bases at J, with 12 bases between. Data came from immunoSEQ multiplex PCR; TCRdb stores just in-frame clones and leaves some out. The sample gives around 1,700 clones, about 80% of which show up once; 9.4% is in the top ten. Material for sequencing was lung tumor tissue. This receptor was obtained from a human donor with non-small cell lung cancer. V gene TRBV6-6 combines with J gene TRBJ1-5; a possible D gene is TRBD1 (5 bases). CDR3 residues: CATGAVDQPQHF. CDR3 nucleotide sequence: TGTGCCACCGGGGCGGTAGATCAGCCCCAGCATTTT.